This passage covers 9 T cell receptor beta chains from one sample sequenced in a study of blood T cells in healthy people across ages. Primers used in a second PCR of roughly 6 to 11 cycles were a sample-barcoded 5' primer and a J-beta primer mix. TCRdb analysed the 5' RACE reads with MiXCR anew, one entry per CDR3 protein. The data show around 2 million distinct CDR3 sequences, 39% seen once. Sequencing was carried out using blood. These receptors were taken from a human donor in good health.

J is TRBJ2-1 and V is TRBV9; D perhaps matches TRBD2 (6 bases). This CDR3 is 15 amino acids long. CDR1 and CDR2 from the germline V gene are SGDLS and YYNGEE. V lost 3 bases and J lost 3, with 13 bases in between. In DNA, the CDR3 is TGTGCCAGCAGCGGCTCAGGAGGGAGCTACAATGAGCAGTTCTTC. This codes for CASSGSGGSYNEQFF.

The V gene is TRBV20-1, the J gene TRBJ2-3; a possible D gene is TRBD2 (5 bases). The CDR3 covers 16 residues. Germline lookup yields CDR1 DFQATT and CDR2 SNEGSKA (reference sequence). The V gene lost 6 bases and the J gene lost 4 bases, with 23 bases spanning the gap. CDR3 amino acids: CSAEPAHSRGADTQYF. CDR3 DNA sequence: TGCAGTGCCGAGCCGGCCCACTCCCGGGGTGCAGATACGCAGTATTTT.

CDR3 amino acids: CSARDGQGAHGYTF. The CDR3 DNA sequence: TGCAGTGCTAGAGATGGACAGGGGGCCCATGGCTACACCTTC. The rearrangement joins TRBV20-1 to TRBJ1-2; 11 bases fit TRBD1. Germline CDR1 is DFQATT and CDR2 is SNEGSKA (reference sequence). Trimming at V came to 0 bases and at J to 6 bases, leaving 3 bases not matched to a gene. The CDR3 has 14 amino acids.

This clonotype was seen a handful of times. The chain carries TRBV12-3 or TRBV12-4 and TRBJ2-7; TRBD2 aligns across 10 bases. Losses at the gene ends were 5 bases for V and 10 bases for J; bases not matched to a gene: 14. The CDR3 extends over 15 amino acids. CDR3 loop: CASSPRGSGGFTQYF. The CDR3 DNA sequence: TGTGCCAGCAGTCCCCGGGGTAGCGGGGGGTTTACCCAGTACTTC.

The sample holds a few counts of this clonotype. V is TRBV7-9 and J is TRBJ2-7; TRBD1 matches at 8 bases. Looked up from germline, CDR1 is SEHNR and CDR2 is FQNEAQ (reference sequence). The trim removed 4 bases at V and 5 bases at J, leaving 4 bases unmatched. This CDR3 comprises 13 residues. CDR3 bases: TGTGCCAGCAGCTCTCTGGGACAGGACGAGCAGTACTTC. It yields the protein CASSSLGQDEQYF. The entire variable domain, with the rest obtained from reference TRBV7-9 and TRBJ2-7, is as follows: DTGVSQNPRHKITKRGQNVTFRCDPISEHNRLYWYRQTLGQGPEFLTYFQNEAQLEKSRLLSDRFSAERPKGSFSTLEIQRTEQGDSAMYLCASSSLGQDEQYFGPGTRLTVT.

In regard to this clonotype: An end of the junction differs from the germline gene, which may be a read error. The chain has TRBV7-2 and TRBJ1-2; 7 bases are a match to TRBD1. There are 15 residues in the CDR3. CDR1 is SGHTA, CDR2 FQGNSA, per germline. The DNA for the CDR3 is TGTGCCAGCAGCACCCACGGGACAGCTAACGATGGCTACACCTTC. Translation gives CASSTHGTANDGYTF.

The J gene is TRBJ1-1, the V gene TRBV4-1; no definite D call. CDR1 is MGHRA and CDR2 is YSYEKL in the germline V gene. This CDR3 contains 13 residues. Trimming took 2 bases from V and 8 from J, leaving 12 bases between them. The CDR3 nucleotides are TGCGCCAGCAGCCAAAGAGTGGAAACGGAAGCTTTCTTT. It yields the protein CASSQRVETEAFF.

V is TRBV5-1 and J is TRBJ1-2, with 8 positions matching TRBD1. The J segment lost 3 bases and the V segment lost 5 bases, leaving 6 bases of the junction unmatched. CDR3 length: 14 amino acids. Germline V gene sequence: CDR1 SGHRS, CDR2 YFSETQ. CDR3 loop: CASSSDRGDYGYTF. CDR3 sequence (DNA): TGCGCCAGCAGTTCCGACAGGGGTGACTATGGCTACACCTTC.

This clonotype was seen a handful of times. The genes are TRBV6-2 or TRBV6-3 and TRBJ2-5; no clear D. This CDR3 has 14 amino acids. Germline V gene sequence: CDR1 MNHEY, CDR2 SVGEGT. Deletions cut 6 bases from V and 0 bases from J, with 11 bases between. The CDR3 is CASRMRRHQETQYF. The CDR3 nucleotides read TGTGCCAGCAGGATGAGAAGACACCAAGAGACCCAGTACTTC.